This entry lists 6 T cell receptor beta chains sequenced from one sample in a study of T cells in narcolepsy. Clones were sequenced by immunoSEQ multiplex PCR, and TCRdb holds only the in-frame ones, with some missing. The sample lists over 25,000 clones, 79% seen once, with roughly 3.8% in the top ten. Material: memory (CD45RA-) CD4+ T cells from blood. The receptors were sampled from a human donor in good health.

The V gene is TRBV30, the J gene TRBJ1-4, with unresolved D. The CDR3 loop spans 13 amino acids. The V end lost 2 bases, the J end lost 13 bases, and 17 bases lay between the germline ends. Per the germline V gene, CDR1 is GTSNPN and CDR2 is SVGIG (reference sequence). The CDR3 region has the DNA TGTGCCTGGAGTAAAGGTACCGAGGTCGGACTGTTTTTT. Amino acid sequence: CAWSKGTEVGLFF.

Only one count was recorded for this clone. V is TRBV10-1 and J is TRBJ1-5, with no clear D. The CDR3 runs to 14 residues. The germline gives CDR1 WNHNN, CDR2 SYGVQD (reference sequence). Trimming left V 11 bases short and J 6 bases short, with 20 bases between. The CDR3 bases are TGCGCCTGCTTCTCGACACCACCCATTCAGCCCCAGCATTTT. This translates into CACFSTPPIQPQHF.

The chain has TRBV18 and TRBJ2-2, with D tentatively TRBD1 (6 bases). The CDR3 runs 15 residues. V lost 3 bases and J 5 bases, leaving 13 bases between the germline ends. CDR1 is KGHSH and CDR2 is LQKENI in the germline V gene. The CDR3 sequence is CASSPAGAVTGELFF. The CDR3 DNA follows: TGTGCCAGCTCACCGGCAGGGGCTGTGACCGGGGAGCTGTTTTTT.

The chain combines TRBV6-1 with TRBJ2-7; 9 bases agree with TRBD1. The CDR3 has 12 amino acids. V was clipped by 8 bases and J by 4 bases; unmatched bases: 3. Germline lookup yields CDR1 MNHNS and CDR2 SASEGT. This CDR3 is CASRDRVYEQYF. In DNA, the CDR3 is TGTGCCAGCCGGGACAGGGTATACGAGCAGTACTTC.

The chain recombines TRBV5-1 with TRBJ2-1; 9 positions match TRBD2. The germline CDR1 and CDR2 sequences are SGHRS and YFSETQ. With V trimmed by 4 bases and J by 6 bases, 8 bases remained unmatched. The CDR3 contains 15 residues. CDR3 protein: CASSPDSGSGNEQFF. The CDR3 coding sequence is TGCGCCAGCAGCCCAGATAGCGGGAGTGGCAATGAGCAGTTCTTC.

This chain uses TRBV12-5 with TRBJ1-2, with TRBD1 matching over 7 bases. This CDR3 comprises 14 residues. Germline lookup yields CDR1 LGHNT and CDR2 FRNRAP. V shed 5 bases and J 3 bases; nucleotides not matched to a gene: 6. CDR3 sequence (DNA): TGTGCTAGTGGTAACTTCAGGGGGGACTATGGCTACACCTTC. Translated: CASGNFRGDYGYTF.